What follows describes a single T cell receptor beta chain. Antigen: not known. The PCR was carried out with 60 Vbeta primers and 13 Jbeta primers. TCRdb's table, derived via immunoSEQ multiplex PCR, lists solely in-frame clones and lacks some. The sample has about 110,000 clones; around three quarters are singletons. V shed 3 bases and J shed 8 bases, with 16 bases lying between them. From germline, CDR1 is GTSNPN and CDR2 SVGIG (reference sequence). The CDR3 extends over 14 amino acids. The sample comes from a study of cytomegalovirus exposure and HLA in healthy donors. Study as a whole: Prior work identified some 120 million unique TCR beta sequences in roughly 180 million T cells. Broader study findings: TCR beta chains numbering more than 150 were designated cytomegalovirus-associated. V- and J-gene trimming in TCR beta was tied to a missense DCLRE1C variant by an analysis performed later.

This TCR was sampled from a female donor in good health and CMV-seropositive. V usage is TRBV30 and J usage is TRBJ1-4, with D unclear. The sample consisted of PBMCs. CDR3 DNA: TGTGCCTGGAGCGAGGGAGTCCTCAGGGAAAAACTGTTTTTT. Encoded protein: CAWSEGVLREKLFF.